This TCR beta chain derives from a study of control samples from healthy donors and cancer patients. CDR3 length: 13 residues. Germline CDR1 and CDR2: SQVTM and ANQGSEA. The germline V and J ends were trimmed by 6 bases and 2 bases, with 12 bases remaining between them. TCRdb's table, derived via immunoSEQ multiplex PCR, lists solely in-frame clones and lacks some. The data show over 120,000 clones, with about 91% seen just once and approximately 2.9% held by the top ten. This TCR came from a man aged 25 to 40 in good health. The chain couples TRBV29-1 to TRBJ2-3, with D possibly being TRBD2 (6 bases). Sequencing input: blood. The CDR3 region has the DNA TGCAGCGTCGGGGACTCTAACACAGATACGCAGTATTTT. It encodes CSVGDSNTDTQYF.